These 31 T cell receptor beta chains were sequenced from one sample in a study of T cells after somatic rescue of genetic block. The data were produced by immunoSEQ multiplex PCR, yet TCRdb's version contains in-frame clones alone and is incomplete. The sample yields some 70,000 clones, just over 90% seen once. What was sequenced was peripheral blood mononuclear cells (PBMCs). All receptors derive from a man between 25 and 39 years old.

This clone came up once. The CDR3 protein is CASSSSTSGSHEQYF. CDR3 bases: TGTGCCAGCAGCTCATCGACTAGCGGGAGCCACGAGCAGTACTTC. The rearrangement joins TRBV13 to TRBJ2-7; 12 bases are shared with TRBD2. Germline lookup yields CDR1 PRHDT and CDR2 FYEKMQ (reference sequence). J was trimmed by 5 bases and V by 4 bases; bases with no gene match: 6. The CDR3 length is 15 residues.

To note about this clone: Relative to the germline gene, one junction end is altered; a read error may explain this. This rearrangement joins TRBV10-3 to TRBJ2-5, with a possible D match to TRBD1 (5 bases). Germline V CDR1 and CDR2: ENHRY, SYGVKD. This CDR3 comprises 14 residues. The CDR3 nucleotides are TGTGCCATCGGTGAGGACACCCTCGGGGAGACCCAGTACTTC. Translated: CAIGEDTLGETQYF.

The chain uses TRBV11-2 and TRBJ2-5; D is unclear. CDR3 length: 13 amino acids. Germline CDR1 reads SGHAT; CDR2 reads FQNNGV. The V gene lost 5 bases and the J gene lost 0 bases, with 7 bases spanning the gap. The CDR3 nucleotides read TGTGCCAGCAGCGCTACGTACCAAGAGACCCAGTACTTC. This gives the protein CASSATYQETQYF.

The chain couples TRBV7-9 to TRBJ1-1; D gene uncertain. Germline-derived CDR1 and CDR2 are SEHNR and FQNEAQ (reference sequence). Trimming cost V 5 bases and J 9 bases, with 10 bases left between them. The CDR3 consists of 11 residues. The CDR3 sequence is CASSPGRKAFF. The CDR3 DNA reads as TGTGCCAGCAGCCCTGGGAGGAAAGCTTTCTTT.

The chain couples TRBV6-6 to TRBJ1-5; tentative D call: TRBD1 (5 bases). This CDR3 is 13 amino acids long. Germline V lookup: CDR1 MNHNY, CDR2 SVGAGI (reference sequence). V was shortened by 5 bases and J by 4 bases, with 9 bases between the two germline ends. This chain's CDR3 is CASSVGGNQPQHF. The CDR3 DNA is TGTGCCAGCAGTGTCGGGGGGAATCAGCCCCAGCATTTT.

The chain carries TRBV7-9 and TRBJ2-5; no definite D call. Trimming removed 4 bases from V and 4 bases from J, with 4 bases in between. The germline V gene encodes CDR1 SEHNR and CDR2 FQNEAQ (reference sequence). CDR3 length: 11 amino acids. CDR3 amino acids: CASSSSETQYF. The CDR3 nucleotides are TGTGCCAGCAGCTCCTCAGAGACCCAGTACTTC.

The chain couples TRBV27 to TRBJ2-2; D perhaps matches TRBD1 (6 bases). Germline V gene data show CDR1 as MNHEY and CDR2 as SMNVEV (reference sequence). The V end was cut by 3 bases, the J end by 6 bases, with 8 bases between. The CDR3 is made up of 13 amino acids. The CDR3 coding sequence is TGTGCCAGCAGTTTGCAGGGGCCCGGGGAGCTGTTTTTT. This sequence encodes CASSLQGPGELFF.

This chain links TRBV7-6 with TRBJ2-3; no firm D call. The V gene's germline CDR1 is SGHVS and CDR2 FNYEAQ. The CDR3 extends over 15 amino acids. The germline V and J ends were trimmed by 5 bases and 1 base, with 13 bases remaining between them. DNA of the CDR3: TGTGCCAGCAGCCCCGCCCCGGACGGCACAGATACGCAGTATTTT. Translation gives CASSPAPDGTDTQYF.

This rearrangement joins TRBV11-3 to TRBJ2-7; 11 bases map to TRBD2. Trimming cost V 5 bases and J 0 bases; bases outside gene matches: 3. The CDR3 covers 15 residues. Germline values: CDR1 SGHNT, CDR2 YENEEA. The CDR3 spells CASSLGLAGSYEQYF. The CDR3 bases are TGTGCCAGCAGCCTCGGACTAGCGGGCTCCTACGAGCAGTACTTC. Based on the CDR3 plus reference TRBV11-3 and TRBJ2-7, the full variable domain is EAGVVQSPRYKIIEKKQPVAFWCNPISGHNTLYWYLQNLGQGPELLIRYENEEAVDDSQLPKDRFSAERLKGVDSTLKIQPAELGDSAVYLCASSLGLAGSYEQYFGPGTRLTVT.

This chain uses TRBV19 with TRBJ2-1, with a tentative D call TRBD1 (6 bases). V was shortened by 3 bases and J by 8 bases, with 11 bases between the two germline ends. Germline CDR1 and CDR2: LNHDA and SQIVND (reference sequence). The CDR3 runs to 13 residues. CDR3 in amino acids: CASSIWGRDEQFF. The CDR3, as DNA: TGTGCCAGTAGTATCTGGGGGCGGGATGAGCAGTTCTTC.

In DNA form, the CDR3 reads TGTGCCAGCAGCTTAAGGGGGGGGCGGAGCACAGATACGCAGTATTTT. Protein sequence: CASSLRGGRSTDTQYF. The chain combines TRBV11-2 with TRBJ2-3; tentative D call: TRBD2 (7 bases). There are 16 residues in the CDR3. V was pared by 2 bases and J by 0 bases, with 12 bases between. The germline CDR1 and CDR2 sequences are SGHAT and FQNNGV.

The chain links TRBV2 to TRBJ2-5; TRBD2 matches at 7 bases. The CDR3 length is 12 residues. V trimming: 7 bases; J trimming: 7 bases; junction bases outside the gene matches: 6. Germline-derived CDR1 and CDR2 are SNHLY and FYNNEI. CDR3 sequence reads: CASNGGTGTQYF. In nucleotides, the CDR3 is TGTGCCAGCAACGGGGGGACGGGGACCCAGTACTTC. Variable domain in full (rest from reference TRBV2 and TRBJ2-5): EPEVTQTPSHQVTQMGQEVILRCVPISNHLYFYWYRQILGQKVEFLVSFYNNEISEKSEIFDDQFSVERPDGSNFTLKIRSTKLEDSAMYFCASNGGTGTQYFGPGTRLLVL.

The chain is built from TRBV7-9 and TRBJ2-2; 11 nucleotides line up with TRBD1. The V gene end was trimmed by 5 bases and the J gene end by 6 bases; junction bases not matched to a gene: 8. CDR3 length: 16 residues. Germline lookup yields CDR1 SEHNR and CDR2 FQNEAQ (reference sequence). The CDR3 sequence is CASSNRDRGSPGELFF. The CDR3 DNA sequence: TGTGCCAGCAGCAACCGGGACAGGGGGTCCCCCGGGGAGCTGTTTTTT.

V is TRBV6-6 and J is TRBJ1-6; 10 bases are a match to TRBD1. J was trimmed by 9 bases and V by 0 bases; bases with no gene match: 5. Germline lookup yields CDR1 MNHNY and CDR2 SVGAGI (reference sequence). The CDR3 loop spans 16 amino acids. The CDR3 region is CASSYSSGQGSSPLHF. CDR3 DNA sequence: TGTGCCAGCAGTTACTCTTCGGGACAGGGGAGTTCACCCCTCCACTTT.

The rearrangement uses TRBV27 and TRBJ2-7; possible D gene TRBD1, 6 bases. The germline CDR1 and CDR2 sequences are MNHEY and SMNVEV (reference sequence). Between the trimmed V and J ends, which lost 5 bases and 2 bases, there was a span of 16 bases. CDR3 length equals 15 residues. The CDR3 spells CASSPGTSGAYEQYF. CDR3 in DNA: TGTGCCAGCAGTCCGGGGACAAGTGGTGCCTACGAGCAGTACTTC.

The chain combines TRBV5-4 with TRBJ2-1; TRBD2 aligns across 9 bases. The CDR3 runs 18 residues. Germline CDR1 is SGHNT and CDR2 is YYREEE (reference sequence). With V trimmed by 4 bases and J by 5 bases, 16 bases remained unmatched. CDR3 sequence: CASSPRAGWRGGNNEQFF. The CDR3 DNA is TGTGCCAGCAGCCCGAGGGCTGGGTGGCGGGGGGGAAACAATGAGCAGTTCTTC.

The DNA for the CDR3 is TGTGCCAGCAGCCCCGGGTTGGGGTTGGAGACCCAGTACTTC. It translates to CASSPGLGLETQYF. The chain links TRBV6-6 to TRBJ2-5; no reliable D call. Looked up from germline, CDR1 is MNHNY and CDR2 is SVGAGI (reference sequence). The CDR3 runs 14 residues. V shed 6 bases and J shed 5 bases, with 16 bases lying between them.

The chain is built from TRBV5-1 and TRBJ2-7, with 12 positions matching TRBD1. V lost 5 bases to trimming and J lost 7 bases; unmatched junction nucleotides: 7. Germline V gives CDR1 SGHRS, CDR2 YFSETQ. The CDR3 covers 14 residues. CDR3 sequence (DNA): TGCGCCAGCAGATGGGACAGGGGGCTTTGGGAGCAGTACTTC. This sequence encodes CASRWDRGLWEQYF.

CDR3 coding DNA: TGTGCCACCTACCAGGGGAATTCAGGAAACACCATATATTTT. Translation gives CATYQGNSGNTIYF. This chain joins TRBV5-3 and TRBJ1-3; tentative D call: TRBD1 (6 bases). TRBV5-3 is filed as an ORF, its function uncertain. This CDR3 has 14 amino acids. Trimming pared 9 bases from V and 4 bases from J, leaving 17 bases between.

The genes are TRBV2 and TRBJ2-7; 10 bases are shared with TRBD1. CDR1 is SNHLY, CDR2 FYNNEI, per germline. This CDR3 is built from 12 residues. After removal of 7 bases from V and 4 bases from J, the junction contained 1 base not matched to a gene. CDR3 bases: TGTGCCAGCAAGGACAGGGGGTACGAGCAGTACTTC. It codes for CASKDRGYEQYF. Using reference TRBV2 and TRBJ2-7 for the parts outside the CDR3, the full variable domain is EPEVTQTPSHQVTQMGQEVILRCVPISNHLYFYWYRQILGQKVEFLVSFYNNEISEKSEIFDDQFSVERPDGSNFTLKIRSTKLEDSAMYFCASKDRGYEQYFGPGTRLTVT.

A single count supports this clone. The chain has TRBV27 and TRBJ2-3, with D uncertain. Germline V CDR1 and CDR2: MNHEY, SMNVEV (reference sequence). Trimming left V 3 bases short and J 2 bases short, with 6 bases between. This CDR3 has 13 amino acids. DNA for the CDR3: TGTGCCAGCAGTTTGCGTATCACAGATACGCAGTATTTT. Translated: CASSLRITDTQYF.

The CDR3 protein is CAKGSWGSGSDTQYF. In DNA, the CDR3 is TGTGCCAAGGGCTCGTGGGGGAGCGGTTCAGATACGCAGTATTTT. The chain employs TRBV19 and TRBJ2-3; D tentatively reads TRBD1 or TRBD2 (5 bases each). The CDR3 runs to 15 residues. V dropped 10 bases and J dropped 4 bases, with 21 bases sitting between them. Germline assignment: CDR1 LNHDA and CDR2 SQIVND (reference sequence).

The CDR3 here is CASSEGPFTGELFF. The CDR3 DNA reads as TGTGCCAGCAGTGAAGGTCCTTTCACCGGGGAGCTGTTTTTT. V gene TRBV6-1 combines with J gene TRBJ2-2; D unresolved. CDR1 and CDR2 from the germline V gene are MNHNS and SASEGT. CDR3 length: 14 amino acids. Trimming shortened V by 1 base and J by 4 bases, and 7 bases separated the two germline ends.

The gene calls are TRBV5-1 and TRBJ2-6; TRBD1 aligns across 9 bases. Germline V gene data show CDR1 as SGHRS and CDR2 as YFSETQ. Germline trimming cut 3 bases from V and 3 bases from J; bases unmatched to any gene: 4. This CDR3 has 16 residues. The CDR3 nucleotides are TGCGCCAGCAGCTGGACAGGGGACAGTGGGGCCAACGTCCTGACTTTC. This gives the protein CASSWTGDSGANVLTF.

J is TRBJ2-3 and V is TRBV15; D perhaps matches TRBD1 (6 bases). Germline CDR1 is LNHNV and CDR2 is YYDKDF (reference sequence). Trimming cost V 1 base and J 2 bases, with 19 bases left between them. The CDR3 covers 18 residues. In DNA form, the CDR3 reads TGTGCCACCAGCAGAGGGGCAGGGGTCGTTAGCGCCACAGATACGCAGTATTTT. Translation gives CATSRGAGVVSATDTQYF.

This sequence joins TRBV28 and TRBJ2-7; D call uncertain. Germline V lookup: CDR1 MDHEN, CDR2 SYDVKM. Trimming left V 3 bases short and J 10 bases short, with 16 bases between. The CDR3 runs to 13 residues. The DNA of the CDR3 is TGTGCCAGCAGTTTTGTGACGGCCAAGAGACAGTACTTC. Translated: CASSFVTAKRQYF.

The table lists this clone with a count of one. The chain combines TRBV5-4 with TRBJ2-3; TRBD2 matches 9 bases. In germline, CDR1 is SGHNT, CDR2 YYREEE (reference sequence). Trimming cost V 1 base and J 5 bases; bases outside gene matches: 8. The CDR3 is made up of 16 amino acids. The CDR3 is CASSLMASGKVDTQYF. CDR3 coding DNA: TGTGCCAGCAGCTTGATGGCTAGCGGGAAGGTAGATACGCAGTATTTT.

The chain recombines TRBV7-9 with TRBJ1-2, with 8 bases matching TRBD1. CDR3 size: 14 residues. V lost 4 bases to trimming and J lost 3 bases; unmatched junction nucleotides: 4. Germline CDR1 and CDR2: SEHNR and FQNEAQ (reference sequence). CDR3: CASSSDRGDYGYTF. DNA for the CDR3: TGTGCCAGCAGCTCTGACAGGGGAGACTATGGCTACACCTTC.

The genes are TRBV10-3 and TRBJ2-7, with 10 bases lining up with TRBD1. Germline V gives CDR1 ENHRY, CDR2 SYGVKD. This CDR3 region has 15 residues. The J segment lost 7 bases and the V segment lost 3 bases, leaving 9 bases of the junction unmatched. The CDR3 DNA reads as TGTGCCATCAGTGACCCGACAGGGGGCCCGAGAGAGCAGTACTTC. It codes for CAISDPTGGPREQYF.

This clone was seen only once. This chain links TRBV7-6 with TRBJ2-7; D is possibly TRBD1 or TRBD2 (5 bases each). Germline-derived CDR1 and CDR2 are SGHVS and FNYEAQ. V lost 1 base and J lost 2, with 6 bases in between. The length of the CDR3 is 13 residues. The CDR3 loop is CASSLGGTYEQYF. DNA of the CDR3: TGTGCCAGCAGCTTAGGGGGGACCTACGAGCAGTACTTC.

This chain joins TRBV15 and TRBJ1-2; the match to TRBD1 covers 8 bases. The CDR3 has 14 amino acids. V lost 6 bases and J lost 5; bases outside the gene matches: 8. Germline values: CDR1 LNHNV, CDR2 YYDKDF (reference sequence). This CDR3 is CATSQGARRYGYTF. In DNA form, the CDR3 reads TGTGCCACCAGTCAGGGGGCGAGACGATATGGCTACACCTTC.